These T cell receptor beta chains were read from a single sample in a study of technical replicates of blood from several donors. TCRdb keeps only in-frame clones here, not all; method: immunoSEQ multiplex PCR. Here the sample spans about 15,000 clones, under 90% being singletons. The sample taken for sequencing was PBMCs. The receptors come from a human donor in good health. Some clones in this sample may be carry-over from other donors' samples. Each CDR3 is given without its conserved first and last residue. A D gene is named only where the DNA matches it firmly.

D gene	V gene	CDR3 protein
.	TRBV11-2	ASSFRRGSKFTNEAF
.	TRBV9	ASSVGPRQGADTQY
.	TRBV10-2	ASSDGQNNEQF
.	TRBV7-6	ASSLFAGTLMVEQF
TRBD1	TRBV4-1	ASSQTGTYEQY
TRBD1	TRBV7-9	ASSLGGTDYGYT
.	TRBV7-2	ASSLGGHYEQY
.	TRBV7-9	ASSLGAGTRSGANVLT
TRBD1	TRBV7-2	ASSALQGGYGYT
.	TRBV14	ASSQDEQGGYT
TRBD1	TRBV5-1	ASSLGNRGGLETQY
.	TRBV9	ASSVALISYEQY
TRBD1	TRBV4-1	ASSQTRDSFYEQY
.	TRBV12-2	ASRFLTQNPYEQY
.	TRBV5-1	ASSLGGDDEQY
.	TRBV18	ASSPRQDSYEQY
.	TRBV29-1	SGLKAQGGNTIY
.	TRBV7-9	ASSLGLRADTQY